This T cell receptor (beta chain) was profiled in a study of blood T cell repertoires in COVID-19. The CDR3 extends over 15 amino acids. The ends were cut back, 4 bases at V and 8 bases at J, with 21 bases in the middle. CDR1 is SGHRS and CDR2 is YFSETQ in the germline V gene. The repertoire was sequenced with immunoSEQ multiplex PCR; TCRdb's copy has only in-frame clones and lacks some. The data contain fewer than 350,000 clones, almost 90% of them seen just once; the ten biggest clones take up around 0.92%. The study recruited people aged about 18 to 95 years across under 25 US areas. The receptor was derived from a woman aged 30 to 39 who had been exposed to COVID-19. Sequenced sample: PBMCs or T cells enriched from blood (not recorded which). J is TRBJ1-2 and V is TRBV5-1; tentatively, D is TRBD1 (5 bases). DNA for the CDR3: TGCGCCAGCAGCCCAGTCGGAACAGGTTTGGGGGGCTACACCTTC. Residues: CASSPVGTGLGGYTF.